A selection of T cell receptor beta chains follows, all from one sample in a study of cytomegalovirus exposure and HLA in healthy donors. TCRdb's table, derived via immunoSEQ multiplex PCR, lists solely in-frame clones and lacks some. The table records roughly 83,000 clones, 70% to 75% of them present only once. What was sequenced was PBMCs. Receptors originate from a man aged 55 to 70 in good health and CMV-seronegative. Each CDR3 is given with its conserved first and last residue. D genes are given only for firm matches. Size is omitted from some rows. Given values are once, few, many or a class for expanded clones.

V gene,J gene,D gene,CDR3 length,clone size,CDR3 DNA,CDR3 protein
TRBV5-1,TRBJ2-7,TRBD1,16,.,TGCGCCAGCAGCTTGTCCTACGGGACAGAGGTACCCGAGCAGTACTTC,CASSLSYGTEVPEQYF
TRBV19,TRBJ1-1,.,13,.,TGTGCCAGTAGTATGGGCAGCTACACTGAAGCTTTCTTT,CASSMGSYTEAFF
TRBV7-2,TRBJ2-1,.,15,once,TGTGCCAGCAGCTTGGCTAGCGAGGCCTACAATGAGCAGTTCTTC,CASSLASEAYNEQFF
TRBV27,TRBJ2-2,TRBD2,13,.,TGTGCCACATGGGGGGGGTTCACCGGGGAGCTGTTTTTT,CATWGGFTGELFF
TRBV5-1,TRBJ2-5,TRBD1,15,.,TGCGCCAGCAGCCGACGACAGGGGGGAGTGGAGACCCAGTACTTC,CASSRRQGGVETQYF
TRBV5-1,TRBJ2-2,TRBD2,17,.,TGCGCCAGCAGCTCTCCGGGGCAGCGGGGGAACACCGGGGAGCTGTTTTTT,CASSSPGQRGNTGELFF
TRBV7-2,TRBJ2-1,TRBD2,15,once,TGTGCCAGCAGCTTAGGACTAGCGCTATACAATGAGCAGTTCTTC,CASSLGLALYNEQFF
TRBV5-4,TRBJ1-1,TRBD1,15,.,TGTGCCAGCAGCGCACCCGGGACAGAAAACACTGAAGCTTTCTTT,CASSAPGTENTEAFF
TRBV7-8,TRBJ1-3,.,13,.,TGTGCCAGCAGCTTAGGGAGTGGAAACACCATATATTTT,CASSLGSGNTIYF
TRBV19,TRBJ2-1,.,14,.,TGTGCCAGTAGTATAGCCGGGGTTTACAATGAGCAGTTCTTC,CASSIAGVYNEQFF
TRBV6-5,TRBJ1-2,TRBD1,16,once,TGTGCCAGCAGTTACTCTCGACAGGGCGGTTTCTATGGCTACACCTTC,CASSYSRQGGFYGYTF
TRBV5-4,TRBJ2-5,.,15,.,TGTGCCAGCAGCTTCAGGAGGTCGGTCGGAGAGACCCAGTACTTC,CASSFRRSVGETQYF
TRBV5-1,TRBJ2-7,TRBD1,14,few,TGCGCCAGCAGCCACCCGACAGGGTTGGACGAGCAGTACTTC,CASSHPTGLDEQYF
TRBV7-8,TRBJ1-2,TRBD1,17,.,TGTGCCAGCAGCTTAAAGACAGGGCCCGAAGCTAACTATGGCTACACCTTC,CASSLKTGPEANYGYTF
TRBV4-2,TRBJ1-1,TRBD1,16,.,TGTGCCAGCAGCCCCGGGACAGGGGGCGAGAGCACTGAAGCTTTCTTT,CASSPGTGGESTEAFF
TRBV9,TRBJ1-2,.,18,.,TGTGCCAGCAGCGTAGATGGGGGCTACTCCCAATGGAACTATGGCTACACCTTC,CASSVDGGYSQWNYGYTF
TRBV6-5,TRBJ1-1,.,15,.,TGTGCCAGCAGTTATTCAGGGGTTACGAACACTGAAGCTTTCTTT,CASSYSGVTNTEAFF
TRBV29-1,TRBJ2-3,TRBD1,13,few,TGCAGCGACCGGACAGGTAACACAGATACGCAGTATTTT,CSDRTGNTDTQYF
TRBV9,TRBJ1-2,.,16,.,TGTGCCAGCAGCGCACGGATGGTGGGCAGCCTCGTCGGAGGTACCTTC,CASSARMVGSLVGGTF
TRBV7-9,TRBJ1-4,TRBD1,16,.,TGTGCCAGCAGCTTTGCCTTAGGGACAGGGAATGAAAAACTGTTTTTT,CASSFALGTGNEKLFF
TRBV19,TRBJ2-1,.,15,.,TGTGCCAGTAGTACCCCGGGGTTGCACGACAATGAGCAGTTCTTC,CASSTPGLHDNEQFF
TRBV7-2,TRBJ2-1,TRBD2,14,few,TGTGCCAGCAGCTCCCCCGTAGCGGGGGGAACGCAGTTCTTC,CASSSPVAGGTQFF
TRBV10-3,TRBJ1-1,.,14,.,TGTGCCATCAGTGAGTCTCCGGACACCCAGGGGGCTTTCTTT,CAISESPDTQGAFF
TRBV6-5,TRBJ1-1,TRBD1,13,few,TGTGCCAGCAGGTCGACAGGGAAAACTGAAGCTTTCTTT,CASRSTGKTEAFF
TRBV9,TRBJ1-1,TRBD1,14,.,TGTGCCAGCAGCGAGGGCCACAGGGGGACTGAAGCTTTCTTT,CASSEGHRGTEAFF
TRBV30,TRBJ2-3,TRBD1,15,.,TGTGCCTGGAGTGTCAACAGGGGGGTTAGGGACACGCAGTATTTT,CAWSVNRGVRDTQYF
TRBV6-6,TRBJ2-7,.,13,.,TGTGCCAGCAGTTACTCGTCTAGCCACGAGCAGTACTTC,CASSYSSSHEQYF
TRBV11-2,TRBJ1-2,TRBD1,15,once,TGTGCCAGCAGCTATGGGACAGGGGGCCGCTATGGCTACACCTTC,CASSYGTGGRYGYTF
TRBV19,TRBJ1-4,.,14,.,TGTGCCAGCCTGGGCCCGCAGGCTAATGAAAAACTGTTTTTT,CASLGPQANEKLFF
TRBV2,TRBJ1-6,TRBD1,14,.,TGTGCCAGCAGTGTGGACAGGGGCAATGGGCCCCTCCACTTT,CASSVDRGNGPLHF
TRBV12-5,TRBJ1-1,.,15,.,TGTGCTAGTGGTTTCGGGCAGGGCATGAACACTGAAGCTTTCTTT,CASGFGQGMNTEAFF
TRBV2,TRBJ1-4,.,14,.,TGTGCCAGCAGCTACGGGACAAAATTTGAAAAACTGTTTTTT,CASSYGTKFEKLFF
TRBV13,TRBJ2-1,TRBD2,16,.,TGTGCCAGCAGCCCCTTTACTAGCGGGGGGGTCAATGAGCAGTTCTTC,CASSPFTSGGVNEQFF
TRBV7-7,TRBJ2-2,TRBD1,18,.,TGTGCTAGCAGCTTATCCGGGACAGGGAACCCGAACACCGGGGAGCTGTTTTTT,CASSLSGTGNPNTGELFF
TRBV11-2,TRBJ1-2,.,15,.,TGTGCCAGCAGCTTCCAGGGTTCGCCCCCCGCGGGCTACACCTTC,CASSFQGSPPAGYTF
TRBV5-4,TRBJ2-7,TRBD1,14,.,TGTGCCAGCAGCTTGCCCGGGACAGCCCACGAGCAGTACTTC,CASSLPGTAHEQYF
TRBV2,TRBJ2-3,.,13,.,TGTGCCAGCAGTGCAGGATCTACAGATACGCAGTATTTT,CASSAGSTDTQYF
TRBV27,TRBJ1-1,.,13,few,TGTGCCAGCAGTTTAGGACTTAACACTGAAGCTTTCTTT,CASSLGLNTEAFF
TRBV5-1,TRBJ2-5,.,15,.,TGCGCCAGCAGCCCGGGGGACTCCGCGCAAGAGACCCAGTACTTC,CASSPGDSAQETQYF
TRBV15,TRBJ2-3,TRBD2,17,.,TGTGCCACCAGCAGAGGGGATGCGGGGGGAGACACAGATACGCAGTATTTT,CATSRGDAGGDTDTQYF
TRBV6-6,TRBJ1-1,.,15,.,TGTGCCAGCAGTTACCCAAGGGGAGGGAACACTGAAGCTTTCTTT,CASSYPRGGNTEAFF